This T cell receptor (beta chain) was recorded in a study of CD8 T cells in ankylosing spondylitis. Study observations and caveats: A TCR beta motif made of 7 to 9 highly homologous variants seemed typical of ankylosing spondylitis blood.

The CDR3 length is 15 residues. The J segment lost 6 bases and the V segment lost 6 bases, leaving 9 bases of the junction unmatched. The germline CDR1 and CDR2 sequences are SGHTA and FQGNSA. To note about this clonotype: What it recognizes is unknown.

TCRdb analysed the 5' RACE reads with MiXCR anew, one entry per CDR3 protein. Of 200,000 to 250,000 distinct CDR3 sequences listed, roughly a tenth are singletons. This rearrangement joins TRBV7-2 to TRBJ2-7, with 12 nucleotides matching TRBD2. This TCR came from a male donor with ankylosing spondylitis or in good health (not recorded which). Specimen: blood, either unsorted or a sorted T cell fraction (not recorded which). CDR3: CASSFLLAGGREQYF. For the CDR3, the DNA is TGTGCCAGCAGTTTTTTACTAGCGGGGGGCCGCGAGCAGTACTTC.